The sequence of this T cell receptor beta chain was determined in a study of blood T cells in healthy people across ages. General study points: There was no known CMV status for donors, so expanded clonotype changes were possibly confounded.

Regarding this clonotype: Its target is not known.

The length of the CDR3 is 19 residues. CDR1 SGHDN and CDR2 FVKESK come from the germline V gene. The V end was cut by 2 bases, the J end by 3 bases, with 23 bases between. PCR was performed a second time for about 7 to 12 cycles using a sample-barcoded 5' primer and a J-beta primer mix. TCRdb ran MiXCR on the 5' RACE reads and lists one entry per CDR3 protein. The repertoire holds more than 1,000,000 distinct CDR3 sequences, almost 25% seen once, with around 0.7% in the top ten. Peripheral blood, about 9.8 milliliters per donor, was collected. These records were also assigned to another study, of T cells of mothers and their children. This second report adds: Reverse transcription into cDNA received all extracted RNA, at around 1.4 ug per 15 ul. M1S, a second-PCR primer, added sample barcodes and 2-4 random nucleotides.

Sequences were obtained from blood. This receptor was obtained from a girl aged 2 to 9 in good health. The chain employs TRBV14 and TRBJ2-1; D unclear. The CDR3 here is CASSQIWPKSATLYNEQFF. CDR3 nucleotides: TGTGCCAGCAGCCAAATCTGGCCAAAGAGCGCTACCCTCTACAATGAGCAGTTCTTC.